This T cell receptor (beta chain) was identified during a study of a mutant IDH1 vaccine in newly diagnosed glioma. Study in general: Radiotherapy alone preceded vaccination by 4-6 weeks; alternatively, vaccination started with temozolomide cycles. Most had both radiotherapy and temozolomide beforehand; others had only one.

Study-wide points: Pseudoprogression apparently lacked any relation to changes in top peripheral T cell clonotypes.

Sequenced by immunoSEQ multiplex PCR; TCRdb stores in-frame clones only, minus some. The sample has 25,000 to 30,000 clones; about four fifths are singletons. A word on this clone: Its antigen is not identified.

CDR3 length equals 15 residues. The germline V and J ends were trimmed by 0 bases and 1 base, with 5 bases remaining between them. Looked up from germline, CDR1 is SGHRS and CDR2 is YFSETQ. Time point: week 23, last vaccination. Vaccination used 300 ug of mutant IDH1 20-mer peptide per dose, with topical imiquimod. Astrocytomas found in donors were new, WHO grade 3 or 4, IDH1-mutant and ATRX-lost. The genes are TRBV5-1 and TRBJ2-6; D is undetermined. The receptor's source is a woman in her thirties with glioma. This sample comprised PBMCs, obtained from a glioma patient whose treatment included an IDH1 peptide vaccine. The CDR3 sequence: CASSLVESGANVLTF. The CDR3, as DNA: TGCGCCAGCAGCTTGGTTGAATCTGGGGCCAACGTCCTGACTTTC.